This paragraph reports one TCR beta chain. The second PCR ran about 6 to 11 cycles with a sample-barcoded 5' primer and J-beta primers. MiXCR was run by TCRdb on the 5' RACE reads, yielding one entry per CDR3 protein. The profile shows about 1.8 million distinct CDR3 sequences, less than 50% of them singletons. This entry belongs to a study of blood T cells in healthy people across ages. Study summary: The capture of about one barcoded beta molecule per two T cells was achieved by template switching.

The extraction recovered at least 5 micrograms of total RNA per sample. The length of the CDR3 is 13 residues. Deletions cut 8 bases from V and 2 bases from J, with 12 bases between. The sequencing sample was made of blood. V and J are TRBV12-3 or TRBV12-4 and TRBJ2-5, with D possibly being TRBD1 (6 bases). This sequence originates from a woman between 35 and 50 years old in good health. The CDR3 DNA follows: TGTGCCAGCCAACTAGACAGGCAAGAGACCCAGTACTTC. Translating gives CASQLDRQETQYF.